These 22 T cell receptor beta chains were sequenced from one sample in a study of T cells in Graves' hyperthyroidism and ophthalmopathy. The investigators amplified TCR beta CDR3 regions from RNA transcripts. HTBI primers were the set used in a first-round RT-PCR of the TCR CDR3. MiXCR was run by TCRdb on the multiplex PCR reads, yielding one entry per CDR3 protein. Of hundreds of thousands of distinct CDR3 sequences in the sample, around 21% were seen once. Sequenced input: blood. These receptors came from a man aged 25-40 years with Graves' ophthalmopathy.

For the CDR3, the DNA is TGTGCCAGCAGCCAAGCCCTCACAGATACGCAGTATTTT. It is translated as CASSQALTDTQYF. The genes are TRBV14 and TRBJ2-3; D call uncertain. The CDR3 is made up of 13 amino acids. The germline gives CDR1 SGHDN, CDR2 FVKESK. V shed 1 base and J shed 2 bases, with 4 bases lying between them.

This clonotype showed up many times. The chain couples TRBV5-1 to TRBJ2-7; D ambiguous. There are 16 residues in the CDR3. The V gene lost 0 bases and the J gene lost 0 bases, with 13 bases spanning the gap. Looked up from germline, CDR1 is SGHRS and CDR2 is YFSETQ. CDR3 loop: CASSLDPPAVSYEQYF. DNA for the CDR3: TGCGCCAGCAGCTTGGACCCACCGGCAGTCTCCTACGAGCAGTACTTC.

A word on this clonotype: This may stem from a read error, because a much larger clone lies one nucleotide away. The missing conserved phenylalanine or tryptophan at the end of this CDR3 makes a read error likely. DNA of the CDR3: TGTGCCAGCAGGAAGGGCGGCACTGAAGCTTTCTCT. Translated, it gives CASRKGGTEAFS. This chain links TRBV12-3 or TRBV12-4 with TRBJ1-1; the D is unclear. The CDR3 loop spans 12 amino acids. V was shortened by 6 bases and J by 4 bases, with 9 bases between the two germline ends.

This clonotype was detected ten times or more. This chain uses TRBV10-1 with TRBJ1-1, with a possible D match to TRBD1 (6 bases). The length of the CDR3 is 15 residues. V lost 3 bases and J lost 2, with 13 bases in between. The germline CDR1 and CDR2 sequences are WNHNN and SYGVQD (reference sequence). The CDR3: CASSDGGLGNTEAFF. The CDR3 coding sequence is TGCGCCAGCAGTGACGGGGGGCTAGGAAACACTGAAGCTTTCTTT.

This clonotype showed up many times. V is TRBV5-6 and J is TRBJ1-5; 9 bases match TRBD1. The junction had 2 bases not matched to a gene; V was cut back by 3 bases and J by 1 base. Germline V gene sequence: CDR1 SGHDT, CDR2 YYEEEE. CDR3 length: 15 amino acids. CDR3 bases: TGTGCCAGCAGCTCCGGGACAGGGAGCAATCAGCCCCAGCATTTT. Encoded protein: CASSSGTGSNQPQHF.

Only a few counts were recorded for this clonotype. The CDR3 DNA follows: TGTGCCAGCACCGGACAGATCACAGGGGAAGGGGTCTACGAGCAGTACTTC. Protein sequence: CASTGQITGEGVYEQYF. The J gene is TRBJ2-7, the V gene TRBV7-9; TRBD1 matches at 7 bases. CDR3 size: 17 residues. Germline CDR1 and CDR2: SEHNR and FQNEAQ (reference sequence). Trimming took 7 bases from V and 3 from J; bases not matched to a gene: 18.

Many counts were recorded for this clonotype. The CDR3 loop is CASTETAYGYTF. CDR3 sequence (DNA): TGTGCCAGCACCGAAACAGCCTATGGCTACACCTTC. The V call is TRBV6-1, the J call TRBJ1-2, with D unclear. The CDR3 runs to 12 residues. CDR1 and CDR2 (germline): MNHNS, SASEGT. V was trimmed by 7 bases and J by 4 bases, leaving 10 bases between them.

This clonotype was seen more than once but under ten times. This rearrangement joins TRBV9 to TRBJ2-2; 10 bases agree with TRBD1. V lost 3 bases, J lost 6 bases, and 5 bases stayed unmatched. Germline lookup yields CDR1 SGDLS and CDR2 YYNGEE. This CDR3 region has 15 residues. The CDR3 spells CASSGRTGGPGELFF. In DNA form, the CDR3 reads TGTGCCAGCAGCGGTAGGACAGGGGGTCCCGGGGAGCTGTTTTTT.

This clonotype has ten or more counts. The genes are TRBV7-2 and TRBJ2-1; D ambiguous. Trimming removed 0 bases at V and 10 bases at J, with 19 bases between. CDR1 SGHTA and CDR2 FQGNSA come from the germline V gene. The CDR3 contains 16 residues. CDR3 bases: TGTGCCAGCAGCTTAGCAGACGCGGTCCAGAGTGGGGAGCAGTTCTTC. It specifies CASSLADAVQSGEQFF.

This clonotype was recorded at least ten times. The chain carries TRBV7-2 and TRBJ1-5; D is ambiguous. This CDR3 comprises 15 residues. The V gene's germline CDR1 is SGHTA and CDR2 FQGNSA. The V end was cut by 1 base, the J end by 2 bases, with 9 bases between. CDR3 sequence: CASSLGSSGNQPQHF. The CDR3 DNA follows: TGTGCCAGCAGCTTAGGTTCAAGTGGCAATCAGCCCCAGCATTTT.

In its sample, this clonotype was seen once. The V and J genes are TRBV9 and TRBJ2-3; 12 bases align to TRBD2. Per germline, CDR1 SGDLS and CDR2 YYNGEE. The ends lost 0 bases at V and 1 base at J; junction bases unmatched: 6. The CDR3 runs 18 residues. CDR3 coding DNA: TGTGCCAGCAGCGTAGGGCTAGCGGGAGGGCGAGGCACAGATACGCAGTATTTT. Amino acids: CASSVGLAGGRGTDTQYF.

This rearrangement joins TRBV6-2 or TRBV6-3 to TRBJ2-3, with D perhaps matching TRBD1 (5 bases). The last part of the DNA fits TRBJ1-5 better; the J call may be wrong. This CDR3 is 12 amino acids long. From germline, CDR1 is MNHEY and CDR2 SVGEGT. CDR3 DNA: TGTGCCAGCCGCCGGGACTCAGATACGCAGCATTTT. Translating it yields CASRRDSDTQHF.

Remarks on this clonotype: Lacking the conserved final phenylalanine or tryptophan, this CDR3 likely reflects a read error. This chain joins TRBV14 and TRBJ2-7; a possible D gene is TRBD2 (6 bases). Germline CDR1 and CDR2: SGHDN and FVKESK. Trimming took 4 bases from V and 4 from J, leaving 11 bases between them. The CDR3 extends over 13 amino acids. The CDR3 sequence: CASSPLGGYEQYI. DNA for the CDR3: TGTGCCAGCAGCCCCCTCGGGGGTTACGAGCAGTACATC.

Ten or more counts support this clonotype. The DNA for the CDR3 is TGTGCCTGGAGTGTCAGGGGACAAGGCGAGCAGTACTTC. This gives the protein CAWSVRGQGEQYF. J is TRBJ2-7 and V is TRBV30, with D tentatively TRBD1 (6 bases). Germline CDR1 reads GTSNPN; CDR2 reads SVGIG (reference sequence). The V gene lost 0 bases and the J gene lost 6 bases, with 12 bases spanning the gap. The CDR3 runs to 13 residues.

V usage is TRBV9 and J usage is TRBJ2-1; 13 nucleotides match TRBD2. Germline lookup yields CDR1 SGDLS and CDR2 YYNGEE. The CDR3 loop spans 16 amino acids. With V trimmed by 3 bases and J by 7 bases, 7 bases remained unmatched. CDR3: CASSASLAGGGNEQFF. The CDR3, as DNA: TGTGCCAGCAGCGCCTCACTAGCGGGAGGGGGTAATGAGCAGTTCTTC.

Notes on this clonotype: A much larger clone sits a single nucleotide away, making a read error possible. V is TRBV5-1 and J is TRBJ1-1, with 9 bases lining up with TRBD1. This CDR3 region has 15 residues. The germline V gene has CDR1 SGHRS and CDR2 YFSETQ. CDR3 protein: CASSEGQGGRTESFF. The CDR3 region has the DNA TGCGCCAGCAGCGAGGGACAGGGCGGGCGCACTGAATCTTTCTTT. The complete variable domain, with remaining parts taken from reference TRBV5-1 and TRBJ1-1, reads KAGVTQTPRYLIKTRGQQVTLSCSPISGHRSVSWYQQTPGQGLQFLFEYFSETQRNKGNFPGRFSGRQFSNSRSEMNVSTLELGDSALYLCASSEGQGGRTESFFGQGTRLTVV.

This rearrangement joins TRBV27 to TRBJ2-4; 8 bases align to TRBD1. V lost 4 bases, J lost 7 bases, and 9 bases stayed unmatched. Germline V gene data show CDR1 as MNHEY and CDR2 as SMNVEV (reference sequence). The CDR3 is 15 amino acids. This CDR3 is CASSSSQGAQNIQYF. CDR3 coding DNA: TGTGCCAGCAGTTCCTCTCAGGGGGCGCAGAACATTCAGTACTTC.

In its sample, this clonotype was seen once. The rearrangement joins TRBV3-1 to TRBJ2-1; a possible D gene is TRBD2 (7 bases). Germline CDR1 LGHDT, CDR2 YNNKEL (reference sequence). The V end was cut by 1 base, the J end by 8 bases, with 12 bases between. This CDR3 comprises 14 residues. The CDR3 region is CASSQGEGGYEQFF. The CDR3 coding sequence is TGTGCCAGCAGCCAAGGGGAGGGGGGGTATGAGCAGTTCTTC.

CDR3 DNA: TGCAGCGTTGTCGGGCAGGGGAACACCGGGGAGCTGTTTTTT. This encodes CSVVGQGNTGELFF. The chain employs TRBV29-1 and TRBJ2-2; TRBD1 might be the D (5 bases). Trimming removed 4 bases from V and 1 base from J, with 10 bases in between. CDR3 length equals 14 residues. Looked up from germline, CDR1 is SQVTM and CDR2 is ANQGSEA.

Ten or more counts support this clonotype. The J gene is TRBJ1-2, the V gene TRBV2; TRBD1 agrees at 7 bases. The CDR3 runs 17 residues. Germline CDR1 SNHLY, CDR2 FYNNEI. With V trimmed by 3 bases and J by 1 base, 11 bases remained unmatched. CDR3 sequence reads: CASSDSDRANFNYGYTF. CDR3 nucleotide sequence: TGTGCCAGCAGTGATAGCGACAGGGCAAACTTTAACTATGGCTACACCTTC.

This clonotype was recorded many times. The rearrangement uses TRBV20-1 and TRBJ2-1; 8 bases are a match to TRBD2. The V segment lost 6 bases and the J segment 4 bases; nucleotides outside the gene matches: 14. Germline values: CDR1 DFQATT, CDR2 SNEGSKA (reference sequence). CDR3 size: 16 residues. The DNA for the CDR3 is TGCAGTGCACCTGACTCGTATCAGCGGGAGTACAATGAGCAGTTCTTC. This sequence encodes CSAPDSYQREYNEQFF.

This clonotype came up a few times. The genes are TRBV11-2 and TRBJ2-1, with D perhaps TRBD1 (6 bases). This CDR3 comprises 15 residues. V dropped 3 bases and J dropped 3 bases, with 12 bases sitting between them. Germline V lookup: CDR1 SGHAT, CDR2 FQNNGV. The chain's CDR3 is CASSFSRQVYNEQFF. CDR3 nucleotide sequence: TGTGCCAGCAGCTTTTCCAGACAGGTCTACAATGAGCAGTTCTTC.